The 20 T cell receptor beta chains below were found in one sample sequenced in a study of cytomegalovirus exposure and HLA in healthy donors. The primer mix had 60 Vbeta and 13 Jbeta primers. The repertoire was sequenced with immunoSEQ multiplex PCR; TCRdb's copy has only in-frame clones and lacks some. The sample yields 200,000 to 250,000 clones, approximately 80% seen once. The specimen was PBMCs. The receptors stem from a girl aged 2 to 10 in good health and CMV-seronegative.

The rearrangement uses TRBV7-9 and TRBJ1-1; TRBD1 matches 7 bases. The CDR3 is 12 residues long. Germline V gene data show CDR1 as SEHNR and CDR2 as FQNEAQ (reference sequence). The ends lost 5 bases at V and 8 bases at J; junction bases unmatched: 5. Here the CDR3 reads CASSKETGEAFF. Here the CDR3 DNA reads TGTGCCAGCAGCAAAGAGACAGGGGAAGCTTTCTTT.

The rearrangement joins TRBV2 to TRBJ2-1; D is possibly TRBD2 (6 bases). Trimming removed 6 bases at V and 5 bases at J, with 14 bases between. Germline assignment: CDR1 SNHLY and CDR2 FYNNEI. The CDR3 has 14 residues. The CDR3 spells CASRGTLQNNEQFF. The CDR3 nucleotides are TGTGCCAGCAGGGGGACTCTACAGAACAATGAGCAGTTCTTC.

The CDR3 region has the DNA TGTGCCAGTGGACTAGCGGGAGTGTACGAGCAGTACTTC. Translation: CASGLAGVYEQYF. The rearrangement joins TRBV27 to TRBJ2-7; the match to TRBD2 covers 13 bases. This CDR3 has 13 residues. V gave up 9 bases and J gave up 4 bases; unmatched junction bases: 3. Germline V CDR1 and CDR2: MNHEY, SMNVEV (reference sequence).

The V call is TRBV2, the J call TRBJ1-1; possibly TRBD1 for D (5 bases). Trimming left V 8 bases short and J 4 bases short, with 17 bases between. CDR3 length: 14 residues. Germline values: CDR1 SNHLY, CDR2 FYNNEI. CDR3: CASGGDGGSTEAFF. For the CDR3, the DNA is TGTGCCAGCGGGGGGGACGGGGGGTCCACTGAAGCTTTCTTT.

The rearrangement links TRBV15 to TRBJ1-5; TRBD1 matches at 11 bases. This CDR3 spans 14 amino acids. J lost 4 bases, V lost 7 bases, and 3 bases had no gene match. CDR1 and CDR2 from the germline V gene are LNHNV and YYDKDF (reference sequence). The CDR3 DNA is TGTGCCACCAAAGGGACAGGGGGAAATCAGCCCCAGCATTTT. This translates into CATKGTGGNQPQHF.

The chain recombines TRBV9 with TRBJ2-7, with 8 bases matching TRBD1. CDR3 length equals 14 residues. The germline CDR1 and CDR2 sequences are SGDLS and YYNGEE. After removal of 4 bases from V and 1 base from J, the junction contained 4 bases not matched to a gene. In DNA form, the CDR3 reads TGTGCCAGCAGCCTAGACAGGGGATCCTACGAGCAGTACTTC. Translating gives CASSLDRGSYEQYF.

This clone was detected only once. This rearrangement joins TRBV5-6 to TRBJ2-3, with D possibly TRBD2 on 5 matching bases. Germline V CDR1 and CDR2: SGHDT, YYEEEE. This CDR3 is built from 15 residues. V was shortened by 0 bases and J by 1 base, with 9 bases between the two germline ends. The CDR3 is CASSLAGEGTDTQYF. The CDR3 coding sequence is TGTGCCAGCAGCTTGGCCGGGGAAGGCACAGATACGCAGTATTTT.

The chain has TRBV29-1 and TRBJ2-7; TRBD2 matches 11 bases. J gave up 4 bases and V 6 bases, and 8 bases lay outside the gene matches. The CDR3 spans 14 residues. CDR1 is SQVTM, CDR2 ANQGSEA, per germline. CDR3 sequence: CSVRVAGGPYEQYF. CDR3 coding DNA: TGCAGCGTACGCGTAGCGGGAGGGCCATACGAGCAGTACTTC.

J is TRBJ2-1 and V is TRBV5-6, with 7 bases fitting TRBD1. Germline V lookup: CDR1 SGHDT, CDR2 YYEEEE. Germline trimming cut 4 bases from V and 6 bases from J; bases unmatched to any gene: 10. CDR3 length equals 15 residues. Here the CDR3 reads CASSQTDRVVNEQFF. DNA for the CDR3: TGTGCCAGCAGCCAAACTGACAGGGTTGTCAATGAGCAGTTCTTC.

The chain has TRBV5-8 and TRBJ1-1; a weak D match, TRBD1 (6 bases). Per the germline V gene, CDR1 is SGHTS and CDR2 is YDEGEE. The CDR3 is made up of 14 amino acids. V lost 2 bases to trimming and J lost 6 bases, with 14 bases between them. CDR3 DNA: TGTGCCAGCAGCTTTGGACAGAGACCTCCTGAAGCTTTCTTT. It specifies CASSFGQRPPEAFF.

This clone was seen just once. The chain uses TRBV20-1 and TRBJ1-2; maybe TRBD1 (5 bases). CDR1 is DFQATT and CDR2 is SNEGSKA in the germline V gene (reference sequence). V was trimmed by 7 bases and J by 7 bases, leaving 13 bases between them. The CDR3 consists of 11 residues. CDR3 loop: CSVPGYSGYTF. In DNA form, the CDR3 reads TGCAGTGTGCCAGGGTACTCTGGCTACACCTTC.

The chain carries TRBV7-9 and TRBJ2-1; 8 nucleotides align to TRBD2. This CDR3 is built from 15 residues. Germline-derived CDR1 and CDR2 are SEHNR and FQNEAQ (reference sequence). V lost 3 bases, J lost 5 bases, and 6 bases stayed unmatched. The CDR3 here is CASSFLLADNNEQFF. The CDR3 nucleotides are TGTGCCAGCAGCTTTTTACTAGCGGATAACAATGAGCAGTTCTTC.

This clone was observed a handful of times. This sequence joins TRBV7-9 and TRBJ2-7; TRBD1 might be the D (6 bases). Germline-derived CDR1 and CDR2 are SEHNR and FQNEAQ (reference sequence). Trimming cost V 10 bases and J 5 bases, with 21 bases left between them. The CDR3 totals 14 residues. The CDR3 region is CATSRGIGYNEQYF. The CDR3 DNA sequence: TGTGCCACCTCGAGGGGGATTGGCTACAACGAGCAGTACTTC.

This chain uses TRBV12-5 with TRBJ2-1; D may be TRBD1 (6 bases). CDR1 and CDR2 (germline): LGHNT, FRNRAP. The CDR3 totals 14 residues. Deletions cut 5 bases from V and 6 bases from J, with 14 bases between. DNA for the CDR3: TGTGCTAGTGGTCAGGGGTGGAACCGCAATGAGCAGTTCTTC. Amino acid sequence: CASGQGWNRNEQFF. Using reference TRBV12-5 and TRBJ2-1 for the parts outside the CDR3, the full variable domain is DARVTQTPRHKVTEMGQEVTMRCQPILGHNTVFWYRQTMMQGLELLAYFRNRAPLDDSGMPKDRFSAEMPDATLATLKIQPSEPRDSAVYFCASGQGWNRNEQFFGPGTRLTVL.

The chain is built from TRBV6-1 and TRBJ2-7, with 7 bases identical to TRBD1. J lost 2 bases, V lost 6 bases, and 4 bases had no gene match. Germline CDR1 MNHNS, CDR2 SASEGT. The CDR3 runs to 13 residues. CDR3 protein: CASRTGSTYEQYF. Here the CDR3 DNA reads TGTGCCAGCAGGACAGGGTCAACCTACGAGCAGTACTTC.

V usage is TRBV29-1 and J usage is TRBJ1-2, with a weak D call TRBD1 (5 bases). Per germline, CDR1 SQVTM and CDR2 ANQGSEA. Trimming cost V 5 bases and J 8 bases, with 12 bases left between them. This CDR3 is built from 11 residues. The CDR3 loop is CSVPGFGGYTF. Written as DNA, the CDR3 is TGCAGCGTTCCAGGGTTCGGAGGCTACACCTTC.

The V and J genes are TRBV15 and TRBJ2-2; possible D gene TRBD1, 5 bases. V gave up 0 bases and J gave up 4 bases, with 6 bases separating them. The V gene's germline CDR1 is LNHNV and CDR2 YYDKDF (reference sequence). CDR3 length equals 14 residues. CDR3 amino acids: CATSRDRATGELFF. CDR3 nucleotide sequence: TGTGCCACCAGCAGAGACAGGGCCACCGGGGAGCTGTTTTTT.

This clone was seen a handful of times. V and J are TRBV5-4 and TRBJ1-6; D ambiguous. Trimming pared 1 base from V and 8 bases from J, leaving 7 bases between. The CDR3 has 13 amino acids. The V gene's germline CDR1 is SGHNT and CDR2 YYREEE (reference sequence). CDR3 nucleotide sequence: TGTGCCAGCAGCTTGAGGAGAGATTCACCCCTCCACTTT. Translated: CASSLRRDSPLHF.

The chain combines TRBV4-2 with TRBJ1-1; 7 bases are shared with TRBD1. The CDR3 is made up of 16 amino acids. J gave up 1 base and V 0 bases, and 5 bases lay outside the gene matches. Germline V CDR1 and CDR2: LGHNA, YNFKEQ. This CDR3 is CASSQEDGQANTEAFF. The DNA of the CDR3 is TGTGCCAGCAGCCAAGAGGACGGACAGGCGAACACTGAAGCTTTCTTT.

CDR3 protein: CASSEYSGVGTQETQYF. The DNA of the CDR3 is TGTGCCAGCAGTGAATACTCGGGAGTTGGTACGCAAGAGACCCAGTACTTC. This chain joins TRBV25-1 and TRBJ2-5; D might be TRBD2 (6 bases). With 0 bases removed from V and 2 bases from J, the gap between germline ends came to 16 bases. CDR3 length: 17 amino acids. Germline CDR1 reads MGHDK; CDR2 reads SYGVNS.